The sequence of this T cell receptor (beta chain) was determined in a study of T-cell reconstitution after alpha-beta-depleted transplantation in children (dated by TCRdb to about 2016). Regarding the study in general: The study quantitatively tracked T-cell immune reconstitution after TCRalphabeta/CD19-depleted allogeneic hematopoietic cell transplantation in children using TCR repertoire profiling. What the authors observed across the whole study: Over subsequent months, a decline in hyperexpanded clone frequencies was noted, and after one year, T-cell counts and TCRbeta diversity were mostly ascribed to newly produced T cells. In some patients, the high TCRbeta diversity seen at day 60 was put down to recipient T cells and intrathymic progenitors that had survived conditioning. About two months after transplant, the apparently early recovery of alphabetaT-cell counts reportedly depended on just several hundred clones that had expanded rapidly and came from non-depleted graft cells.

This clonotype occurred a few times. It has no known antigen specificity. Per-base qualities were not stored, and no clone one base away is much larger. Libraries were built with PCR. The sequencer listed for this sample is Illumina HiSeq 2500. To normalize quantification of the TCRbeta repertoire, the TCR libraries were built with molecular barcoding that relied on unique molecular identifiers. Starting from the raw public reads, TCRdb applied fastp trimming at Q25, assembled clones with MiXCR and retained in-frame beta chains. Rows merge per CDR3 protein into single entries with the most common DNA and genes. The sample contains approximately 400,000 distinct CDR3 sequences, roughly 17% of them found a single time. The ten top clones hold 25% to 35% of the sample. The CDR3 starts with the cysteine, ends with the phenylalanine, and has 15 residues. Of all the DNA, just the CDR3 is kept, 45 bases in frame from base 1. According to the germline V gene (reference sequence), CDR1 reads SEHNR and CDR2 reads FQNEAQ. V is clipped by 4 bases and J by 8 bases, and the sequence between their germline boundaries is 17 bases long.

In the paper's terms, the treatment or condition label means: allogeneic hematopoietic cell transplantation with graft depleted of TCRalphabeta T cells and CD19 B cells. Transplant recipients were children who received TCRalphabeta/CD19-depleted allogeneic hematopoietic cell grafts. The rearranged segments are TRBV7-9 and TRBJ1-4, with no confident D gene call. The sequence came from a boy less than two years old who had a stem cell transplant for Wiskott-Aldrich syndrome, so the T cells may come from the graft donor. The specimen comprised PBMCs, mostly from graft donor cells, sampled 360 days after TCRalphabeta/CD19-depleted stem cell transplant. Here is the DNA: TGTGCCAGCAGCTCCTACAGACGATTAGGGGAAAAACTGTTTTTT. Its protein reads: CASSSYRRLGEKLFF.